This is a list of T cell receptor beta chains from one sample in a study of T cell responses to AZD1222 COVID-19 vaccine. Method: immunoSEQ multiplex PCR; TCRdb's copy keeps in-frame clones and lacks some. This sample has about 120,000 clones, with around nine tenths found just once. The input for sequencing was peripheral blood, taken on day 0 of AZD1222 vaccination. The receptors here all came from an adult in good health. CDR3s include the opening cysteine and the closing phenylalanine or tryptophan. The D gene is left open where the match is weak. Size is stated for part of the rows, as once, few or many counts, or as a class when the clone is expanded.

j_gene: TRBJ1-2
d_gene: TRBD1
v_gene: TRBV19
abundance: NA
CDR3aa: CASSEGRTGPGYGYTF
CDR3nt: TGTGCCAGTAGTGAGGGCCGGACAGGGCCGGGCTATGGCTACACCTTC

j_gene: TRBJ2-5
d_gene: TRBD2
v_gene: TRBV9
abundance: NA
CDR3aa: CASSVDSGRETQYF
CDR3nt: TGTGCCAGCAGCGTCGACAGCGGGAGAGAGACCCAGTACTTC

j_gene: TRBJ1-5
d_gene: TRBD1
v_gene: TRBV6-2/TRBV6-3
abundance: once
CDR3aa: CASSYFPRGDPNQPQHF
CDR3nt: TGTGCCAGCAGTTACTTCCCCAGGGGGGATCCCAATCAGCCCCAGCATTTT

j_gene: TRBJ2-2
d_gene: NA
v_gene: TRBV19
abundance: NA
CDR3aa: CASQVGGGRTGELFF
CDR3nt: TGTGCCAGCCAGGTAGGGGGAGGTCGGACCGGGGAGCTGTTTTTT

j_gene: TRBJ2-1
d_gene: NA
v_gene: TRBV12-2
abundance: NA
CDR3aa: CASLCLAKVYNEQFF
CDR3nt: TGTGCAAGTCTTTGTCTAGCTAAGGTATACAATGAGCAGTTCTTC

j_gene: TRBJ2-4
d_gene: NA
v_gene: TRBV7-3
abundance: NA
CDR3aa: CASSLEEFSIQYF
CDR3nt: TGTGCCAGCAGCCTCGAGGAATTCAGCATTCAGTACTTC

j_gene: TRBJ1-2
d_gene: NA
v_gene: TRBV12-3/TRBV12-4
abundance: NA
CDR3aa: CASSSLKVGGYTF
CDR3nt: TGTGCCAGCAGTTCACTGAAAGTGGGTGGCTACACCTTC

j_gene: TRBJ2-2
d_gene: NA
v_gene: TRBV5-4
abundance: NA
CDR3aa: CASSLGGANTGELFF
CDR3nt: TGTGCCAGCAGCTTGGGCGGCGCGAACACCGGGGAGCTGTTTTTT

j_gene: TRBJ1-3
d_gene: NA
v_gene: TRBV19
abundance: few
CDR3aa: CASSIAAGGSIYF
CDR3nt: TGTGCCAGTAGTATAGCCGCCGGCGGGTCCATATATTTT

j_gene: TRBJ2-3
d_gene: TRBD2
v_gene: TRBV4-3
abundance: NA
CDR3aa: CASCLGVGGRGEDTQYF
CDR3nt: TGCGCCAGCTGCCTGGGGGTGGGGGGGAGAGGGGAAGATACGCAGTATTTT

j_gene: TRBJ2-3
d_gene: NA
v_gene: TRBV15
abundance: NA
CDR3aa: CATSRAYSTDTQYF
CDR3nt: TGTGCCACCAGCAGGGCATATTCCACAGATACGCAGTATTTT

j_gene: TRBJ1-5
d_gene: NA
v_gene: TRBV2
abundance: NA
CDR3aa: CASSVSRDSNQPQHF
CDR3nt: TGTGCCAGCAGTGTAAGTAGGGATAGCAATCAGCCCCAGCATTTT

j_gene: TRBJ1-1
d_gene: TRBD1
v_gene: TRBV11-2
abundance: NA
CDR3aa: CASSQHTGGGTEAFF
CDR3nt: TGTGCCAGCAGCCAACATACAGGGGGCGGAACTGAAGCTTTCTTT

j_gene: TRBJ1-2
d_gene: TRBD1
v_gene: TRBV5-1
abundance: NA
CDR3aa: CASSLGRQGIHGYTF
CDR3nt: TGCGCCAGCAGCTTGGGACGACAGGGGATTCATGGCTACACCTTC

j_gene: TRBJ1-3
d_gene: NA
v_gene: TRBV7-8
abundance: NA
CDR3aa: CASTAFGEGGISGNTIYF
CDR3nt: TGTGCCAGCACCGCATTTGGGGAGGGAGGCATTTCTGGAAACACCATATATTTT

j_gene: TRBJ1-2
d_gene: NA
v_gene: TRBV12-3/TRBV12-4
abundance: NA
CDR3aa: CASSLAALDGYTF
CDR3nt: TGTGCCAGCAGTTTAGCCGCTTTGGATGGCTACACCTTC

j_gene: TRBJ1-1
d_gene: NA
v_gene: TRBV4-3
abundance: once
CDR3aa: CASSQVSGTEAFF
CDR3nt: TGCGCCAGCAGCCAAGTGAGCGGGACTGAAGCTTTCTTT

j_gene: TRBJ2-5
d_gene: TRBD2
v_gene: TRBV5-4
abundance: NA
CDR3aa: CASSPAGTSGETQYF
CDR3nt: TGTGCCAGCAGCCCTGCAGGGACTAGCGGAGAGACCCAGTACTTC

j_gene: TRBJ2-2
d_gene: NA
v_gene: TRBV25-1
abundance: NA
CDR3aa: CASSDSTGHTGELFF
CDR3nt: TGTGCCAGCAGTGATTCTACAGGGCACACCGGGGAGCTGTTTTTT

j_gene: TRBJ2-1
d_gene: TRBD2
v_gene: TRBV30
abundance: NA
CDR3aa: CAWTSGYNEQFF
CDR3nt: TGTGCCTGGACTAGCGGCTACAATGAGCAGTTCTTC

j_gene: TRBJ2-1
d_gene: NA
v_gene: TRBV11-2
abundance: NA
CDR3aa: CASSLSLRQSSYNEQFF
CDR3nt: TGTGCCAGCAGCTTATCGCTTCGACAGAGCTCCTACAATGAGCAGTTCTTC

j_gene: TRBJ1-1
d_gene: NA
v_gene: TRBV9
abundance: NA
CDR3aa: CASSPIYVNTEAFF
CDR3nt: TGTGCCAGCAGCCCCATATATGTAAACACTGAAGCTTTCTTT

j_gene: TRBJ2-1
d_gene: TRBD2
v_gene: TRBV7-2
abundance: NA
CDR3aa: CASSFWGGSGDEQFF
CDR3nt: TGTGCCAGCAGCTTTTGGGGCGGGAGTGGCGATGAGCAGTTCTTC

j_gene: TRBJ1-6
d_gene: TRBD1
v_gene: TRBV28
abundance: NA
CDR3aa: CASSPGQVLNSPLHF
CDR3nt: TGTGCCAGCAGCCCAGGACAGGTTCTTAATTCACCCCTCCACTTT

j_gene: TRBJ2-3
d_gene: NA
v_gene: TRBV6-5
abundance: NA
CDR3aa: CASNLREDTQYF
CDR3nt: TGTGCCAGCAATTTAAGAGAAGATACGCAGTATTTT

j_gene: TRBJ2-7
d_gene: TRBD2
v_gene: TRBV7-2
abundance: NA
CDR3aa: CASSKGLARYEQYF
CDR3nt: TGTGCCAGCAGCAAGGGACTAGCGAGGTACGAGCAGTACTTC

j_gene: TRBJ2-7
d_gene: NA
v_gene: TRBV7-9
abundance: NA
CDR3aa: CASSLGVDYSYEQYF
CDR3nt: TGTGCCAGCAGTCTGGGGGTCGACTACTCCTACGAGCAGTACTTC

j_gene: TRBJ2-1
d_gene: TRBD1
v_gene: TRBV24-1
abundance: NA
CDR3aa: CATSDLRGTGSGEQFF
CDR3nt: TGTGCCACCAGTGATTTAAGAGGGACAGGTTCAGGGGAGCAGTTCTTC

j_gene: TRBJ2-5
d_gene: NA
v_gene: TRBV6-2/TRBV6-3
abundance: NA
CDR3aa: CASSYPGEKTQYF
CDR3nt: TGTGCCAGCAGTTACCCAGGGGAGAAGACCCAGTACTTC

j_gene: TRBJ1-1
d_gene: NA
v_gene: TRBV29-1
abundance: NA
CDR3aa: CSVGQGNTEAFF
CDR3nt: TGCAGCGTTGGTCAGGGGAACACTGAAGCTTTCTTT

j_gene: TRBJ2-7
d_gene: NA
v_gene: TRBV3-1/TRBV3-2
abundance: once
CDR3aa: CASSQAVTPYEQYF
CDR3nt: TGTGCCAGCAGCCAAGCCGTTACACCCTACGAGCAGTACTTC

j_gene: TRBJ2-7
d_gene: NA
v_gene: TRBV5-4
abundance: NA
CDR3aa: CASSPGGSGAVYEQYF
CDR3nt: TGTGCCAGCAGCCCAGGAGGGTCGGGGGCCGTCTACGAGCAGTACTTC

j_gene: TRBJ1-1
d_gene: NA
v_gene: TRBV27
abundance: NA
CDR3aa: CATLSDRRHNTEAFF
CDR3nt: TGTGCCACCCTAAGCGACAGGAGGCATAACACTGAAGCTTTCTTT

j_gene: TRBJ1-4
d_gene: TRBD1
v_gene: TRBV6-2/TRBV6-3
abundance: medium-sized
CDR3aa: CASSRGQGAGSEKLFF
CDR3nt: TGTGCCAGCAGCCGCGGACAGGGGGCGGGAAGTGAAAAACTGTTTTTT

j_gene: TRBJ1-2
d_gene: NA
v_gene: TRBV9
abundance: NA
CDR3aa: CASSPSRGAYNYGYTF
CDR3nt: TGTGCCAGCAGCCCGAGCCGGGGGGCCTATAACTATGGCTACACCTTC

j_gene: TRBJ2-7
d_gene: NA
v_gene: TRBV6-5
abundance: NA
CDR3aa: CASSNLPGSLLEQYF
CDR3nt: TGTGCCAGCAGCAACCTCCCGGGTTCCCTTCTCGAGCAGTACTTC

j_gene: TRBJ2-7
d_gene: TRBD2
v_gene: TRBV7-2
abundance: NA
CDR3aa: CASSSRIAGALRNEQYF
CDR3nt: TGTGCCAGCAGCTCCCGGATAGCGGGCGCCCTGAGGAACGAGCAGTACTTC

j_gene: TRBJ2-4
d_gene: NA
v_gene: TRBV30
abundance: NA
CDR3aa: CACTVAKNIQYF
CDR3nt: TGTGCCTGCACGGTAGCCAAAAACATTCAGTACTTC

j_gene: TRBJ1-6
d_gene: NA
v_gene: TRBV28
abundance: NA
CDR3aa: CASSFNTGPSNSPLHF
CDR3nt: TGTGCCAGCAGTTTTAACACAGGCCCGTCTAATTCACCCCTCCACTTT